These 10 T cell receptor beta chains were sequenced from one sample in a study of blood T cell repertoires in COVID-19. Sequencing was performed with immunoSEQ multiplex PCR; in TCRdb, only in-frame clones are kept and a portion is missing. The table lists hundreds of thousands of clones, around 86% of them singletons. Sequencing input: peripheral blood. The origin of the receptors is a woman in her twenties or thirties who had recovered from COVID-19.

This chain connects TRBV21-1 to TRBJ2-4; the table calls TRBD2, which could not be checked here. TRBV21-1 corresponds to a pseudogene. The CDR3 contains 16 residues. The CDR3 sequence: CASRQLAVLAKNIQYF. In DNA, the CDR3 is TGTGCCAGCAGACAACTAGCGGTCCTAGCCAAAAACATTCAGTACTTC.

V is TRBV10-3 and J is TRBJ2-7, with TRBD1 as a possible D gene (5 bases). The CDR3 totals 11 residues. CDR1 is ENHRY, CDR2 SYGVKD, per germline. Trimming cost V 4 bases and J 6 bases, with 7 bases left between them. The CDR3 sequence is CAISGDSEQYF. DNA of the CDR3: TGTGCCATCAGTGGTGACAGCGAGCAGTACTTC.

The rearrangement uses TRBV25-1 and TRBJ1-2; D not resolved. Trimming took 1 base from V and 2 from J, leaving 11 bases between them. The CDR3 is 15 residues long. Germline CDR1 is MGHDK and CDR2 is SYGVNS. The CDR3 loop is CASSEFRGRNYGYTF. The CDR3 nucleotides are TGTGCCAGCAGTGAATTTAGAGGGCGGAACTATGGCTACACCTTC.

The chain couples TRBV5-6 to TRBJ1-5, with D unresolved. The CDR3 covers 13 residues. Germline V gives CDR1 SGHDT, CDR2 YYEEEE. The germline V and J ends were trimmed by 4 bases and 7 bases, with 12 bases remaining between them. The CDR3 spells CASSRGVGQPQHF. The CDR3 region has the DNA TGTGCCAGCAGCCGCGGTGTAGGACAGCCCCAGCATTTT.

The chain uses TRBV5-1 and TRBJ1-3; D gene unclear. The V end lost 0 bases, the J end lost 0 bases, and 16 bases lay between the germline ends. CDR3 length: 18 residues. CDR1 and CDR2 (germline): SGHRS, YFSETQ. DNA for the CDR3: TGCGCCAGCAGCTTGGGCAGGCCGCGAGATAGCTCTGGAAACACCATATATTTT. Protein sequence: CASSLGRPRDSSGNTIYF.

The rearrangement links TRBV5-1 to TRBJ1-2, with D unclear. The CDR3 covers 14 residues. CDR1 and CDR2 (germline): SGHRS, YFSETQ. V lost 0 bases and J 2 bases, leaving 8 bases between the germline ends. CDR3 sequence: CASSLDVGNYGYTF. For the CDR3, the DNA is TGCGCCAGCAGCTTGGACGTCGGGAACTATGGCTACACCTTC. Together with reference TRBV5-1 and TRBJ1-2, the CDR3 gives the full variable domain: KAGVTQTPRYLIKTRGQQVTLSCSPISGHRSVSWYQQTPGQGLQFLFEYFSETQRNKGNFPGRFSGRQFSNSRSEMNVSTLELGDSALYLCASSLDVGNYGYTFGSGTRLTVV.

The chain uses TRBV6-5 and TRBJ2-6; D gene uncertain. The CDR3 totals 15 residues. V was cut by 7 bases and J by 1 base, with 11 bases left in between. CDR1 is MNHEY and CDR2 is SVGAGI in the germline V gene. CDR3 nucleotide sequence: TGTGCCAGCACCCCTTTTCGGTCTGGGGCCAACGTCCTGACTTTC. Protein sequence: CASTPFRSGANVLTF.

This chain connects TRBV27 to TRBJ2-3; TRBD2 matches 15 bases. The CDR3 has 18 residues. Germline V lookup: CDR1 MNHEY, CDR2 SMNVEV (reference sequence). After removal of 7 bases from V and 2 bases from J, the junction contained 10 bases not matched to a gene. CDR3 residues: CASNPGTSGGLYTDTQYF. The CDR3 DNA reads as TGTGCCAGCAACCCCGGGACTAGCGGGGGGCTTTACACAGATACGCAGTATTTT.

This chain links TRBV6-5 with TRBJ2-7; possibly TRBD1 for D (5 bases). The germline V gene encodes CDR1 MNHEY and CDR2 SVGAGI. V was cut by 7 bases and J by 3 bases, with 13 bases left in between. The CDR3 totals 13 residues. The CDR3 region is CASIGEANYEQYF. For the CDR3, the DNA is TGTGCCAGCATAGGGGAAGCGAACTACGAGCAGTACTTC.

The chain couples TRBV11-2 to TRBJ2-1; possibly TRBD2 for D (6 bases). CDR1 is SGHAT, CDR2 FQNNGV, per germline. V gave up 1 base and J gave up 7 bases, with 14 bases separating them. CDR3 length equals 15 residues. The CDR3 spells CASSLVLPGENEQFF. In DNA, the CDR3 is TGTGCCAGCAGCTTAGTTCTCCCGGGGGAGAATGAGCAGTTCTTC.